This TCR beta chain came from a study of blood T cells in healthy people across ages. Broader study findings: Measured against age, TCR beta diversity per million T cells decreased in a roughly linear manner.

The CDR3 covers 15 residues. The junction had 4 bases not matched to a gene; V was cut back by 0 bases and J by 8 bases. CDR1 is SGHKS, CDR2 YYEKEE, per germline (reference sequence). Primed by a sample-barcoded 5' primer and a J-beta primer mix, a second PCR proceeded for 7 to 11 cycles. TCRdb re-derived calls from the 5' RACE reads in MiXCR, one entry per CDR3 protein. The sample holds 600,000 to 900,000 distinct CDR3 sequences, approximately 24% seen once. This clonotype was detected only a few times. Its specificity is not known. These sequences were also reported in another study, on T cells of mothers and their children.

The TCR originated in a boy aged 5-17 years in good health. The sequencing sample was made of blood. The chain uses TRBV5-5 and TRBJ2-1, with TRBD2 matching 11 bases. For the CDR3, the DNA is TGTGCCAGCAGCTTGGCTAGCGGGAGGAGCGATGAGCAGTTCTTC. Translation gives CASSLASGRSDEQFF.